This T cell receptor (beta chain) was recovered during a study of vaccination effects on CD4 cells after COVID-19. Before any sequencing was done, the ViraFEST assay used viral peptide pools to expand antigen-specific CD4+ T cells. Subsequent to 10 days of culture, CD4+ T cells were isolated. Nobody among the vaccine recipients had prior SARS-CoV-2 infection (nucleocapsid antibodies were negative). It was with about 10 IU/ml IL-2 and about 10 ug/ml peptides that two million PBMC per well were cultured. Cultures got half-medium changes with IL-2 on days 3 and 7. Assay used: immunoSEQ multiplex PCR; TCRdb lists only in-frame clones, some missing. The data hold about 34,000 clones, with roughly 73% observed a single time. As regards this clone: Its antigen is not known.

Germline lookup yields CDR1 SNHLY and CDR2 FYNNEI. This CDR3 has 15 residues. Trimming cost V 7 bases and J 2 bases, with 15 bases left between them. The genes are TRBV2 and TRBJ1-5; D may be TRBD1 (5 bases). The origin of this receptor is a human donor who received a COVID-19 vaccine. The source material was CD4+ T cells from PBMCs cultured with HCoV-OC43 spike peptides, sampled before COVID-19 vaccination. Subset reported: HCoV-OC43 spike overlapping peptide pool stimulation. DNA of the CDR3: TGTGCCAGCACCTGGGGGGGGAGAGGCAATCAGCCCCAGCATTTT. Amino acids: CASTWGGRGNQPQHF.